Listed here is a single T cell receptor beta chain. Its target is unknown. Only in-frame clones appear in the TCRdb table, and some are missing; sequencing was by immunoSEQ multiplex PCR. The sample lists around 95,000 clones, roughly 90% occurring once. The data were taken from a study of OX40 agonist ivuxolimab in advanced cancers. Study-wide context: Intravenous ivuxolimab was administered to patients every 2 weeks at 0.01 to 10 mg/kg. Study-level points and caveats: Among some nonresponders, normalized T-cell clonal expansion was also low.

Trimming took off 3 bases at V and 2 bases at J, with 4 bases between the two ends. The germline CDR1 and CDR2 sequences are MDHEN and SYDVKM. CDR3 length equals 12 residues. V gene TRBV28 combines with J gene TRBJ1-2; D gene ambiguous. This sequence was found in an adult with an advanced solid tumor such as melanoma, head and neck, liver or kidney cancer. Sequenced here: CD4+ or CD8+ T cells sorted from blood, sampled in a trial of the OX40 agonist ivuxolimab. The CDR3 reads CASSFENYGYTF. For the CDR3, the DNA is TGTGCCAGCAGTTTTGAGAACTATGGCTACACCTTC.